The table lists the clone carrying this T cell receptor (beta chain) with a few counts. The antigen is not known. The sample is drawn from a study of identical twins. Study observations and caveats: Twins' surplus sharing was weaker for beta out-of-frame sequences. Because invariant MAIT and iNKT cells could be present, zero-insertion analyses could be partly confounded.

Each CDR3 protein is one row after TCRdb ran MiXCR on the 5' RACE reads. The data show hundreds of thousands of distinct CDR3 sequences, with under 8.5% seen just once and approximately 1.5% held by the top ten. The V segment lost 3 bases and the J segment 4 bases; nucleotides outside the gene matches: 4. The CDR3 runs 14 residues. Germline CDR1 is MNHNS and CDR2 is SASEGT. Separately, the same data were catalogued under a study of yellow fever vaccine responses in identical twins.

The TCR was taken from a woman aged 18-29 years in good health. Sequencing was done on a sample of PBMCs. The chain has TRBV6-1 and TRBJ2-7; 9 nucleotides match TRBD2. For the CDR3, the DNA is TGTGCCAGCAGTGAGAATAGCGGGAGTTACGAGCAGTACTTC. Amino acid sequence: CASSENSGSYEQYF.